This TCR delta chain was observed in a study of gamma-delta T cells after stem cell transplantation (dated by TCRdb to the mid-2010s). Library preparation employed RT-PCR. The instrument given in TCRdb is Illumina MiSeq. TCRdb recomputed clones from the public reads with CATT; identical DNA rows were then combined. Present in this sample are 2,800 or so delta-chain clones, around 4.3% of which were seen just once. The ten largest account for more than 14% of the sample. This clone was detected a few times. Its recognized antigen is unknown. Base qualities were left out, and no much larger clone turns up one base away. The CDR3 runs 17 amino acids, cysteine and phenylalanine included. The kept DNA is CDR3 alone, 51 bases in frame from the first base. CDR1 and CDR2, per the germline V gene, are GEAIGNYY and EKD. Germline trimming: 4 bases from V, 0 bases from J; junction bases outside gene matches: 12.

The rearranged segments are TRDV2 and TRDJ1; 8 bases in the middle match TRDD3. The sequence came from a human donor. It is not recorded whose cells these are; they may come from a transplant donor. Sequencing was performed on gamma-delta T cells. The CDR3 reads as follows: CACETLERGGYTDKLIF. The DNA sequence reads TGTGCCTGTGAAACCCTTGAACGTGGGGGATACACCGATAAACTCATCTTT.